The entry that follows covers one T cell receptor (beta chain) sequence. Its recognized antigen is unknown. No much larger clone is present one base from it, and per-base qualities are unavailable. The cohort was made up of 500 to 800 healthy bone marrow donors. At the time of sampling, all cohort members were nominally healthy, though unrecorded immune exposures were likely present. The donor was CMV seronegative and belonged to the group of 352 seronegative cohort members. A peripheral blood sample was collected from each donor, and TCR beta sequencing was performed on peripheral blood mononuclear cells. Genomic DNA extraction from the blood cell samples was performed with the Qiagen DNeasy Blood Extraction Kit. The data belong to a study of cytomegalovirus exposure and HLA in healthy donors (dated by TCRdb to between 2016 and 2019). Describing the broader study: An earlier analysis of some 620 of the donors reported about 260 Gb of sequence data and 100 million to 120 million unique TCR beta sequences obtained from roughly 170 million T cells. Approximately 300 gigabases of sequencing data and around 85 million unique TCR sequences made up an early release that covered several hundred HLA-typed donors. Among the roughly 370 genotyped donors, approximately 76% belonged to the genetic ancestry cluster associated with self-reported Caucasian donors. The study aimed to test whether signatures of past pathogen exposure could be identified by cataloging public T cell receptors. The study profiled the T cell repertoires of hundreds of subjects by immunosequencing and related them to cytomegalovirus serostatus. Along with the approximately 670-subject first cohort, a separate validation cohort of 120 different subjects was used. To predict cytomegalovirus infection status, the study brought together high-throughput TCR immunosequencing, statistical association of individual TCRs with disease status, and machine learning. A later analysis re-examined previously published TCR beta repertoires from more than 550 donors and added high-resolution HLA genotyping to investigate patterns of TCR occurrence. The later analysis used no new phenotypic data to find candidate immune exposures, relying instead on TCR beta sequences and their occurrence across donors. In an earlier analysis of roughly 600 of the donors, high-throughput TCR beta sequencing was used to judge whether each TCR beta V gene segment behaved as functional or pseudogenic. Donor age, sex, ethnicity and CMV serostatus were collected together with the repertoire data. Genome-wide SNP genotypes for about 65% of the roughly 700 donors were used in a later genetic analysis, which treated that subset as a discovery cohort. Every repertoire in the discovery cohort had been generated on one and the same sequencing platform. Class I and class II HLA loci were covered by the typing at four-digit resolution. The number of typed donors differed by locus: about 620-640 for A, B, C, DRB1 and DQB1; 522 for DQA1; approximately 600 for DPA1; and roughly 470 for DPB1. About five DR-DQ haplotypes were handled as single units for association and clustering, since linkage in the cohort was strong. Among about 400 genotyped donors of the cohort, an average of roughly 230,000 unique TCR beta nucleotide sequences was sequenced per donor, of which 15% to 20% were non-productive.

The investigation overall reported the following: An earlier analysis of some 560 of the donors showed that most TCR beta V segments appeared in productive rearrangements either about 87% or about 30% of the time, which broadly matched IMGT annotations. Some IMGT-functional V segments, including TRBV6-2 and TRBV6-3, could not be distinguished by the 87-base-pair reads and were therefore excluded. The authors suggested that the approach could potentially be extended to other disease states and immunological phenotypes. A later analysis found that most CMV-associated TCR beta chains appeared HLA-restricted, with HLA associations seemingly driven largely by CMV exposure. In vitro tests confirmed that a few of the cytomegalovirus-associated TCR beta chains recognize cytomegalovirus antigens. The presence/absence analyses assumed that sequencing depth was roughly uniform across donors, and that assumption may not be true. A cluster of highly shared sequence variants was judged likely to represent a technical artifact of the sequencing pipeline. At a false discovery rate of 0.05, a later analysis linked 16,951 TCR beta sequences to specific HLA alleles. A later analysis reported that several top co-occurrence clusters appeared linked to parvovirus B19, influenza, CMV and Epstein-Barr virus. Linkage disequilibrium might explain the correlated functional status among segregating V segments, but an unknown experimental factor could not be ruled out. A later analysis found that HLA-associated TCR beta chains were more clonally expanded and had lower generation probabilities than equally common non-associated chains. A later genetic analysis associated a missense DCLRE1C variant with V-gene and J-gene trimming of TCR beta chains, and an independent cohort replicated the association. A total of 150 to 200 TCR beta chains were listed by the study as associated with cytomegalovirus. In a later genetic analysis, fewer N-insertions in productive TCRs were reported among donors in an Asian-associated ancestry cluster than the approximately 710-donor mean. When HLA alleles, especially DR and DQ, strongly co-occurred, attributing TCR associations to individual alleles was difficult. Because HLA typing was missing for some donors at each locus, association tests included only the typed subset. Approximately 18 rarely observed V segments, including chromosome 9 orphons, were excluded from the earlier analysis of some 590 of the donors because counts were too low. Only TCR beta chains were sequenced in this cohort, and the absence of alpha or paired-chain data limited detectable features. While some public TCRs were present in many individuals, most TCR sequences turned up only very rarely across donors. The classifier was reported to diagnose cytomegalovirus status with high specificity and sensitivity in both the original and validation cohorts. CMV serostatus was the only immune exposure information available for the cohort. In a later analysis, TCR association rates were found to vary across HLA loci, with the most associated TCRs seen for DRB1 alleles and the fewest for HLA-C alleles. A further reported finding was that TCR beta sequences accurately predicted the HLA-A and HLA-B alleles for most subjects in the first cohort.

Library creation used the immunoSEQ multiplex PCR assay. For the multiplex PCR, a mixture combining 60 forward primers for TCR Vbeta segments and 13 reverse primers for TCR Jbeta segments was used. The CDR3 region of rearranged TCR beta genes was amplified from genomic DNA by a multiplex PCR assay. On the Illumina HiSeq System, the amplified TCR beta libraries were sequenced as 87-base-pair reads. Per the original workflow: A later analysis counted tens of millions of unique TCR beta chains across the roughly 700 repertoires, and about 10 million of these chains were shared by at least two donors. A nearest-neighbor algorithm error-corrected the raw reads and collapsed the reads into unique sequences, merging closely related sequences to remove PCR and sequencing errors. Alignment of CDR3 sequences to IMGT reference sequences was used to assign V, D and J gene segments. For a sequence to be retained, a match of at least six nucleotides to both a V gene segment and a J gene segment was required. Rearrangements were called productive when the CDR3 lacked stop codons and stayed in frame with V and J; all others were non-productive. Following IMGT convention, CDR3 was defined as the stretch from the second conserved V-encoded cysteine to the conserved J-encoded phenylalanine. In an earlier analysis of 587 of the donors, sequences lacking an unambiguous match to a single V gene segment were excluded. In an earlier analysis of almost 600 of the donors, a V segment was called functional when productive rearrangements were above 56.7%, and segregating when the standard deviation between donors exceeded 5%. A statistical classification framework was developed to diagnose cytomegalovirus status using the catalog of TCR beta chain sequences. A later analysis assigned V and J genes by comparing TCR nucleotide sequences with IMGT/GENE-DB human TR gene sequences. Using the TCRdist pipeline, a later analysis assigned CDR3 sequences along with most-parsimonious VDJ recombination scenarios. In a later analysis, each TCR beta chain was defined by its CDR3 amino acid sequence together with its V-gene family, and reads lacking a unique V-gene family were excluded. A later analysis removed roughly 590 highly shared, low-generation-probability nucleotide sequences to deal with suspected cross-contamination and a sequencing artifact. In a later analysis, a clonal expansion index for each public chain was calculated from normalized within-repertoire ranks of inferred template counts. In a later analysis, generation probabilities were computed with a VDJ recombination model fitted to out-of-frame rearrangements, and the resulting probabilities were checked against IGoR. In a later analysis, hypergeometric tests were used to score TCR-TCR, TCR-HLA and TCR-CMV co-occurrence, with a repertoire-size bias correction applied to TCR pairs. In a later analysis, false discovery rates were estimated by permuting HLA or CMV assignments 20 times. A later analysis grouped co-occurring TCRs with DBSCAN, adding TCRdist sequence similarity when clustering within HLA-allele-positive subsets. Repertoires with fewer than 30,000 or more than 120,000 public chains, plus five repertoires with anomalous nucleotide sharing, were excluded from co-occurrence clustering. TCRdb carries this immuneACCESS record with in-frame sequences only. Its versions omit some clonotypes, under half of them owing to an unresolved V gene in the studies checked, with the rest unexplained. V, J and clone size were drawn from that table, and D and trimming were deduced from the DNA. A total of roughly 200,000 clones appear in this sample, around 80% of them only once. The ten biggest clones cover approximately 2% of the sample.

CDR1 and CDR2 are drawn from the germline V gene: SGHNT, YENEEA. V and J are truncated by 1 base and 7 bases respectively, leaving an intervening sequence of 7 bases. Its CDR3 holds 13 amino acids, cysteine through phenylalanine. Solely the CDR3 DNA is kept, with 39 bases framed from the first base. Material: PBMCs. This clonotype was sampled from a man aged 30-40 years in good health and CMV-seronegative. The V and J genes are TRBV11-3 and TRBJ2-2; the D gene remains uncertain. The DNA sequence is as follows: TGTGCCAGCAGCTTAGGGCAGTTCGGGGAGCTGTTTTTT. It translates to CASSLGQFGELFF.